This T cell receptor (beta chain) was sequenced in a study of cytomegalovirus exposure and HLA in healthy donors. Study summary: Unique TCR beta sequences numbering 117 million came from approximately 180 million T cells in an earlier analysis. Whole-study results and caveats: Highly shared variants forming one cluster were likely a sequencing artifact. Common viral pathogens (according to a later analysis) appeared linked to several of the most significant clusters. More than 15,000 TCR beta sequences were associated with HLA alleles at 0.05 false discovery rate in a later analysis.

A note on this clone: The target antigen is unknown.

PCR involved 60 Vbeta and 13 Jbeta primers. The method was immunoSEQ multiplex PCR; TCRdb's version includes in-frame clones alone and lacks a portion of them. The sample lists roughly 140,000 clones; roughly 75% were seen once. Trimming took off 6 bases at V and 1 base at J, with 9 bases between the two ends. CDR1 is KGHSH and CDR2 is LQKENI in the germline V gene. This CDR3 contains 13 residues. Sequencing was performed on PBMCs. The gene calls are TRBV18 and TRBJ1-1, with D uncertain. The sequence came from a young man in good health and CMV-seronegative. CDR3 nucleotide sequence: TGTGCCAGCTCCCCCGAGGAGAACACTGAAGCTTTCTTT. This gives the protein CASSPEENTEAFF. Full variable domain (outside the CDR3, taken from reference TRBV18 and TRBJ1-1): NAGVMQNPRHLVRRRGQEARLRCSPMKGHSHVYWYRQLPEEGLKFMVYLQKENIIDESGMPKERFSAEFPKEGPSILRIQQVVRGDSAAYFCASSPEENTEAFFGQGTRLTVV.